This entry features one T cell receptor (beta chain) sequence. Its specificity is not known. Donors showed nominal health when sampled, although they likely had unrecorded immune exposures. The CDR3 totals 15 residues. With V trimmed by 4 bases and J by 8 bases, 14 bases remained unmatched. Germline CDR1 GTSNPN, CDR2 SVGIG (reference sequence). The data are from a study of cytomegalovirus exposure and HLA in healthy donors. Study results and limitations: Investigators reported 164 TCR beta chains as tied to cytomegalovirus. When analyzed later, the rates of TCR association showed variation by HLA locus, with DRB1 the most and HLA-C the fewest. A previous analysis found most TCR beta V segments productive roughly 87% or roughly 30% of the time.

PCR was performed using 60 Vbeta and 13 Jbeta primers. The protocol was immunoSEQ multiplex PCR, while the TCRdb copy is restricted to in-frame clones and leaves out a portion. Of roughly 190,000 clones in the sample, approximately 85% are singletons; the top ten hold 1.5% to 2%. The sample comprised PBMCs. The genes are TRBV30 and TRBJ2-1, with 7 bases identical to TRBD2. This TCR derives from a man in his late teens or twenties in good health and CMV-seronegative. Written as DNA, the CDR3 is TGTGCCTGGACCCCGGGGGGAGGGGATTACGATGAGCAGTTCTTC. As protein: CAWTPGGGDYDEQFF. Filled out from reference TRBV30 and TRBJ2-1, the complete variable domain reads SQTIHQWPATLVQPVGSPLSLECTVEGTSNPNLYWYRQAAGRGLQLLFYSVGIGQISSEVPQNLSASRPQDRQFILSSKKLLLSDSGFYLCAWTPGGGDYDEQFFGPGTRLTVL.